This T cell receptor beta chain appears in the sequencing data of a study of cytomegalovirus exposure and HLA in healthy donors. Study outcomes and limitations: For cytomegalovirus status, the classifier reportedly gave diagnoses with high specificity and sensitivity.

Some clones are missing from TCRdb's copy, which holds only in-frame ones; the method was immunoSEQ multiplex PCR. The sample lists 60,000 to 75,000 clones; 90% to 97% were seen once. About this clone itself: Its antigen is not identified.

Sequencing was done on a sample of PBMCs. The clonotype originates from a man aged 18 to 35 in good health and CMV-seronegative.

The CDR3 region is CASRSLAGESNEQFF. CDR3 bases: TGTGCCAGTAGATCCTTAGCGGGAGAGTCGAATGAGCAGTTCTTC. The genes are TRBV19 and TRBJ2-1; 9 bases align to TRBD2. In germline, CDR1 is LNHDA, CDR2 SQIVND (reference sequence). The CDR3 has 15 residues. V dropped 6 bases and J dropped 7; count of bases not matched to a gene: 10.